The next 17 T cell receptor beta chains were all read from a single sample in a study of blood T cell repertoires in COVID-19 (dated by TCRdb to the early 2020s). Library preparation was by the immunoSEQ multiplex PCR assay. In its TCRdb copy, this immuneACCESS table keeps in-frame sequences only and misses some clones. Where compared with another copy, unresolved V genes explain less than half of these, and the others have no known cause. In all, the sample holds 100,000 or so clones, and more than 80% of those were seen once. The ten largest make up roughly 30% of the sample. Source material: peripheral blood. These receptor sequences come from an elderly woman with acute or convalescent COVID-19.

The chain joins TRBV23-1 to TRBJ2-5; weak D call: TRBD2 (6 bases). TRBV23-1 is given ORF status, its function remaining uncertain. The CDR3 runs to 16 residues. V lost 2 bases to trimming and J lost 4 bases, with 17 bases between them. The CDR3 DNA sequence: TGCGCCAGCAGTCAACGACCCTCTTGGGGACTAGAGACCCAGTACTTC. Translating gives CASSQRPSWGLETQYF.

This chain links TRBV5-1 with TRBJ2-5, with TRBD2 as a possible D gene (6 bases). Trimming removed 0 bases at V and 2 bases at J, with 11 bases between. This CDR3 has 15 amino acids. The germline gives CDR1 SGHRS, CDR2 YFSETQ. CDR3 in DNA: TGCGCCAGCAGCTTGGGTCCCGGGGGTCAAGAGACCCAGTACTTC. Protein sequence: CASSLGPGGQETQYF.

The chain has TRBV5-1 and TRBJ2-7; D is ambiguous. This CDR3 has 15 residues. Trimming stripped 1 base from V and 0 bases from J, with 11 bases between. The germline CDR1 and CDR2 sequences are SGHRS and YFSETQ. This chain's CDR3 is CASSLFTYSSYEQYF. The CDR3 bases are TGCGCCAGCAGCTTGTTTACTTACAGCTCCTACGAGCAGTACTTC.

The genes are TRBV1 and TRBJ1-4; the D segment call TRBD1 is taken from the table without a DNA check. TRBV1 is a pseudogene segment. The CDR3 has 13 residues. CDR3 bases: TGCACCAGCGGTGGGACAGTAAATGAAAAACTGTTTTTT. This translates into CTSGGTVNEKLFF.

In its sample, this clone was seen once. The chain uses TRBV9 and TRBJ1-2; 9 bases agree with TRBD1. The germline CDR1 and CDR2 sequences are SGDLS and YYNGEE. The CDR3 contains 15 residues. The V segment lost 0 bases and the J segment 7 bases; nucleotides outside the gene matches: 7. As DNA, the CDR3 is TGTGCCAGCAGCGTAGTGGGACAGGGTTTTGGTGGCTACACCTTC. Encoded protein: CASSVVGQGFGGYTF.

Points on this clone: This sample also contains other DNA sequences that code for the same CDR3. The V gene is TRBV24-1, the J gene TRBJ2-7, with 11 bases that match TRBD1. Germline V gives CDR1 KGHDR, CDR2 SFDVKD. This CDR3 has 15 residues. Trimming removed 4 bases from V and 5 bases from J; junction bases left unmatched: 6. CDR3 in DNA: TGTGCCACCAGTGACGGGACAGGGGGTAGAGACGAGCAGTACTTC. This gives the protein CATSDGTGGRDEQYF.

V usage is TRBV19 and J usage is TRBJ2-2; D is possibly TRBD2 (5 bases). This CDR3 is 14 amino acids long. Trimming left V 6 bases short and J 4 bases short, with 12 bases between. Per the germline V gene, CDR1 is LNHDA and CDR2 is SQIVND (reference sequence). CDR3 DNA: TGTGCCAGTAGGAGGGTAGGGAGCACCGGGGAGCTGTTTTTT. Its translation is CASRRVGSTGELFF.

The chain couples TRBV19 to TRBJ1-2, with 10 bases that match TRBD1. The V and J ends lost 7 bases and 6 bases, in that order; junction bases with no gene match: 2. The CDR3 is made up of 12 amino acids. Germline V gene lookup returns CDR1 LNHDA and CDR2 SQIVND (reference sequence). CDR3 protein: CASKGQGHGYTF. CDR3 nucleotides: TGTGCCAGTAAGGGACAGGGGCATGGCTACACCTTC.

The CDR3, as DNA: TGTGCCAGTAGTATAGTAGGCCAGGGAACAGCCAAAAACATTCAGTACTTC. It yields the protein CASSIVGQGTAKNIQYF. The chain links TRBV19 to TRBJ2-4, with a tentative D call TRBD1 (5 bases). Germline V gives CDR1 LNHDA, CDR2 SQIVND (reference sequence). Between the trimmed V and J ends, which lost 1 base and 0 bases, there was a span of 13 bases. The CDR3 length is 17 residues.

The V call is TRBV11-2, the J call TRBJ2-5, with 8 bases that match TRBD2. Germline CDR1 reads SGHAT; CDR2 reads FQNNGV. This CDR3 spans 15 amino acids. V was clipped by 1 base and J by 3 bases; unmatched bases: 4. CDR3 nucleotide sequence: TGTGCCAGCAGCTTAGTTGCGGGGGGCAAAGAGACCCAGTACTTC. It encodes CASSLVAGGKETQYF.

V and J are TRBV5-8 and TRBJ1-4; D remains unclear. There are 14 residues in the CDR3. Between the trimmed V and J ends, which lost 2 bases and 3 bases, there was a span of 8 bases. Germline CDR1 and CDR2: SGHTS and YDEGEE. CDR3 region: CASSFEPSNEKLFF. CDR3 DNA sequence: TGTGCCAGCAGCTTTGAGCCGTCTAATGAAAAACTGTTTTTT.

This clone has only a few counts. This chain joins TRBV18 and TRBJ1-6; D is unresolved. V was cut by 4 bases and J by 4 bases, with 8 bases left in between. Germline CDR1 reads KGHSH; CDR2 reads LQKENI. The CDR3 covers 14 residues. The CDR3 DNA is TGTGCCAGCTCACGCGGAGGGTATAATTCACCCCTCCACTTT. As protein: CASSRGGYNSPLHF.

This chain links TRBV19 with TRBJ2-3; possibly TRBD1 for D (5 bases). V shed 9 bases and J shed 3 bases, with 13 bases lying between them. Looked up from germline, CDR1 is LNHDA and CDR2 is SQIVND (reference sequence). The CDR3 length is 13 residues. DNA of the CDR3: TGTGCCAGCAGCAGGGTCTTAACAGATACGCAGTATTTT. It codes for CASSRVLTDTQYF.

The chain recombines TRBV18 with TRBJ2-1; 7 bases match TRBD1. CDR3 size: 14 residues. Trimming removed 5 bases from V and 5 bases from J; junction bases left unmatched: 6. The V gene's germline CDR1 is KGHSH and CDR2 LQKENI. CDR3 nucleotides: TGTGCCAGCTCATTGGGACAGTCAAACAATGAGCAGTTCTTC. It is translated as CASSLGQSNNEQFF.

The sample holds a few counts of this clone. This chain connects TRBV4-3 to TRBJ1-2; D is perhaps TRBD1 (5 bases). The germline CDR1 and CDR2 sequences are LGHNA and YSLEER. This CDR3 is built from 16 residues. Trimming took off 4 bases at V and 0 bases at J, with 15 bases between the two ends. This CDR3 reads CASSPKEDRANYGYTF. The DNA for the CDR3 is TGCGCCAGCAGCCCAAAAGAAGACAGAGCTAACTATGGCTACACCTTC.

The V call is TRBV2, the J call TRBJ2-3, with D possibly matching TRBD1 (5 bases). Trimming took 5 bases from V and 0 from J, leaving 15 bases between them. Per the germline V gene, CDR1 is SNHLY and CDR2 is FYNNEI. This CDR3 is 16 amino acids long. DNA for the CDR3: TGTGCCAGCAGTCTGCGACAGATATCTAGCACAGATACGCAGTATTTT. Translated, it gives CASSLRQISSTDTQYF.

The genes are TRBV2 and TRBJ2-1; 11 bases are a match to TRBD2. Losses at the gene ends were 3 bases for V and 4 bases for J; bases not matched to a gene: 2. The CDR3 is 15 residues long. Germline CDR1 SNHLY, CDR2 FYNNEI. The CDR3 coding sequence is TGTGCCAGCAGTGAGGTAGCGGGGGGGTACAATGAGCAGTTCTTC. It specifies CASSEVAGGYNEQFF.